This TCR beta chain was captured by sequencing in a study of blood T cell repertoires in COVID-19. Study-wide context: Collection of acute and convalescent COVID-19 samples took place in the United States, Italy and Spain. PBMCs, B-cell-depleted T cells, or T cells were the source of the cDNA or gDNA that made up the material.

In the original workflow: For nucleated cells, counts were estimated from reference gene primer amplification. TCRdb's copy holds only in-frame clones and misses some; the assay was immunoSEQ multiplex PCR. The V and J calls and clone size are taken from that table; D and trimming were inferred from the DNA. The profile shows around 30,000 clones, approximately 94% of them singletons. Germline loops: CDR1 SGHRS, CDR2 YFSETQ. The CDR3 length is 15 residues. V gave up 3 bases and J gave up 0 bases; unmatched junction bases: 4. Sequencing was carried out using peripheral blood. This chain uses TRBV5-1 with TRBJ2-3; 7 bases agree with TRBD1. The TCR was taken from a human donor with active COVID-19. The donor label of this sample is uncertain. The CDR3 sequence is CASSSRTGSTDTQYF. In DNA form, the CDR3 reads TGCGCCAGCAGCTCGCGGACAGGTAGCACAGATACGCAGTATTTT.